This T cell receptor beta chain was sequenced in a study of T cell responses to AZD1222 COVID-19 vaccine. Germline V CDR1 and CDR2: MRHNA, SNTAGT. This CDR3 is 16 amino acids long. Deletions cut 4 bases from V and 5 bases from J, with 18 bases between. General observations from the study: Most donors were white British, females outnumbered males, and clonal diversity was possibly underestimated.

For this clone: Its specificity is unknown.

Sequenced by immunoSEQ multiplex PCR; TCRdb stores in-frame clones only, minus some. The data hold fewer than 150,000 clones, with around nine tenths observed a single time. This clonotype was obtained from an adult who received the AZD1222 COVID-19 vaccine. The sample was peripheral blood, taken 28 days after the second AZD1222 dose. The chain is built from TRBV6-4 and TRBJ2-1; D is uncertain. The CDR3 here is CASSGSVRTTHNEQFF. CDR3 DNA sequence: TGTGCCAGCAGTGGCTCGGTCCGAACGACTCACAATGAGCAGTTCTTC.